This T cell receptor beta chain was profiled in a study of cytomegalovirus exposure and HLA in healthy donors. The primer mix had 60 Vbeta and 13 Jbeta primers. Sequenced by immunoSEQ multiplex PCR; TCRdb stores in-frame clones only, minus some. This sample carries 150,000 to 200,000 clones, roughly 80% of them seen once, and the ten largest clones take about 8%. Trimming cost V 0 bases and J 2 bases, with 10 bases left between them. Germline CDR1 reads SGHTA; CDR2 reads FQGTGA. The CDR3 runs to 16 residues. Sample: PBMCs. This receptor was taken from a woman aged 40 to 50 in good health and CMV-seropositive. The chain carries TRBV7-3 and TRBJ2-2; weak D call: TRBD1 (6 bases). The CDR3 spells CASSLTRTANTGELFF. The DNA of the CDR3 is TGTGCCAGCAGCTTAACGCGGACAGCTAACACCGGGGAGCTGTTTTTT.